Below are 30 T cell receptor beta chains sequenced from a single sample in a study of blood T cells in healthy people across ages. With a J-beta primer mix and a sample-barcoded 5' primer, a second PCR ran roughly 6 to 11 cycles. TCRdb reprocessed the 5' RACE reads with MiXCR, giving one entry per CDR3 protein. The sample holds hundreds of thousands of distinct CDR3 sequences, 58% seen once. Material: blood. All receptors derive from a man aged 25 to 45 in good health.

The chain carries TRBV5-1 and TRBJ2-7, with D perhaps matching TRBD1 (6 bases). Per the germline V gene, CDR1 is SGHRS and CDR2 is YFSETQ. The V and J ends lost 4 bases and 3 bases respectively, with 11 bases between them. The CDR3 is 13 amino acids. DNA of the CDR3: TGCGCCAGCAGCGGGGACAACAACTACGAGCAGTACTTC. Translated, it gives CASSGDNNYEQYF.

This chain connects TRBV12-5 to TRBJ2-4; tentatively, D is TRBD2 (6 bases). The J call may be mistaken, given a closer DNA end match to TRBJ2-7. The CDR3 contains 16 residues. Germline V gene lookup returns CDR1 LGHNT and CDR2 FRNRAP. DNA of the CDR3: TGTGCTAGTGGCCCCACCTGGAGGGGTCTTCCCTACGAGCAGTACTTC. Translating it yields CASGPTWRGLPYEQYF.

There are a few counts of this clonotype. This rearrangement joins TRBV29-1 to TRBJ2-3; a weak D match, TRBD2 (6 bases). The germline V gene encodes CDR1 SQVTM and CDR2 ANQGSEA. CDR3 length equals 15 residues. The ends were cut back, 5 bases at V and 0 bases at J, with 15 bases in the middle. Here the CDR3 DNA reads TGCAGCGTTCTAGGCGGGGACCCTAGCACAGATACGCAGTATTTT. This translates into CSVLGGDPSTDTQYF.

The CDR3: CASRPRGRGGLIEETANSPLHF. In DNA form, the CDR3 reads TGTGCCAGCAGACCCCGGGGAAGGGGTGGACTGATTGAGGAAACGGCAAATTCACCCCTCCACTTT. V usage is TRBV6-1 and J usage is TRBJ1-6; possible D gene TRBD1, 5 bases. This CDR3 is 22 amino acids long. Germline CDR1 MNHNS, CDR2 SASEGT. Trimming removed 6 bases at V and 7 bases at J, with 37 bases between.

The chain uses TRBV27 and TRBJ2-7; D ambiguous. The V and J ends lost 6 bases and 5 bases respectively, with 17 bases between them. The CDR3 consists of 14 residues. Germline CDR1 and CDR2: MNHEY and SMNVEV (reference sequence). CDR3 loop: CASSSTPGPHEQYF. The CDR3 DNA is TGTGCCAGCAGCTCCACTCCGGGTCCCCACGAGCAGTACTTC.

This clonotype has just a few counts. The chain couples TRBV4-3 to TRBJ1-2; tentative D call: TRBD1 (5 bases). Between the trimmed V and J ends, which lost 0 bases and 6 bases, there was a span of 11 bases. The CDR3 is made up of 14 amino acids. Germline V lookup: CDR1 LGHNA, CDR2 YSLEER. In DNA form, the CDR3 reads TGCGCCAGCAGCCAAGATGGGGACCTTGATGGCTACACCTTC. This sequence encodes CASSQDGDLDGYTF.

The chain uses TRBV3-1 and TRBJ1-2, with a possible D match to TRBD1 (6 bases). The CDR3 has 14 amino acids. Germline assignment: CDR1 LGHDT and CDR2 YNNKEL (reference sequence). Trimming took 0 bases from V and 4 from J, leaving 9 bases between them. CDR3 sequence: CASSQDRRGYGYTF. The CDR3 bases are TGTGCCAGCAGCCAAGATCGCAGGGGCTATGGCTACACCTTC.

This clonotype has a single count. The chain combines TRBV29-1 with TRBJ1-1; 7 nucleotides agree with TRBD1. CDR3 size: 14 residues. CDR1 is SQVTM and CDR2 is ANQGSEA in the germline V gene. With 3 bases clipped from V and 5 bases from J, the junction kept 9 bases outside the gene matches. CDR3 amino acids: CSVDVTGADTEAFF. The CDR3 DNA follows: TGCAGCGTTGATGTTACAGGGGCGGATACTGAAGCTTTCTTT.

This clonotype was recorded only once. This chain uses TRBV25-1 with TRBJ1-4; 9 nucleotides align to TRBD1. Germline V CDR1 and CDR2: MGHDK, SYGVNS. V gave up 3 bases and J gave up 8 bases; unmatched junction bases: 10. The CDR3 spans 16 residues. CDR3 sequence reads: CASSDLRGQGLEKLFF. The CDR3 DNA reads as TGTGCCAGCAGTGACCTCCGGGGACAGGGACTCGAAAAACTGTTTTTT.

The chain combines TRBV6-1 with TRBJ1-2; possible D gene TRBD1, 6 bases. Germline V gene lookup returns CDR1 MNHNS and CDR2 SASEGT. The length of the CDR3 is 16 residues. The V and J ends lost 2 bases and 8 bases respectively, with 21 bases between them. DNA for the CDR3: TGTGCCAGCAGTGAAACGTTCAGGGGACGAGTGAGCGGCTACACCTTC. This codes for CASSETFRGRVSGYTF.

The chain has TRBV20-1 and TRBJ2-3, with 13 bases matching TRBD2. Trimming removed 7 bases from V and 4 bases from J; junction bases left unmatched: 11. Per germline, CDR1 DFQATT and CDR2 SNEGSKA (reference sequence). This CDR3 has 16 amino acids. CDR3 loop: CSGIPTSGGHADTQYF. CDR3 DNA: TGCAGTGGCATTCCGACTAGCGGGGGGCACGCAGATACGCAGTATTTT.

This clonotype was observed a handful of times. V usage is TRBV15 and J usage is TRBJ2-1; D tentatively reads TRBD1 or TRBD2 (5 bases each). The CDR3 is 15 residues long. Trimming removed 5 bases from V and 7 bases from J, with 18 bases in between. Looked up from germline, CDR1 is LNHNV and CDR2 is YYDKDF (reference sequence). CDR3 region: CATSLTTWDGNEQFF. The DNA for the CDR3 is TGTGCCACCAGCTTGACTACCTGGGACGGAAATGAGCAGTTCTTC.

The chain combines TRBV20-1 with TRBJ1-2; D not resolved. Between the trimmed V and J ends, which lost 5 bases and 5 bases, there was a span of 15 bases. Germline values: CDR1 DFQATT, CDR2 SNEGSKA (reference sequence). The CDR3 is 13 residues long. The CDR3 DNA sequence: TGCAGTGCTCCTACGGTGGAGGGATATGGCTACACCTTC. It specifies CSAPTVEGYGYTF.

This clonotype was counted a few times. The V call is TRBV3-1, the J call TRBJ1-2; D is unclear. Germline V CDR1 and CDR2: LGHDT, YNNKEL (reference sequence). The CDR3 has 12 residues. V gave up 4 bases and J gave up 4 bases, with 7 bases separating them. This chain's CDR3 is CASSPNTYGYTF. As DNA, the CDR3 is TGTGCCAGCAGCCCGAACACCTATGGCTACACCTTC.

J is TRBJ2-5 and V is TRBV5-4; TRBD1 is a possible D gene (6 bases). With the DNA end fitting TRBJ2-7 better, the J assignment may be wrong. The germline CDR1 and CDR2 sequences are SGHNT and YYREEE (reference sequence). The CDR3 has 16 residues. The CDR3 loop is CASSWGPIQVVREQYF. CDR3 bases: TGTGCCAGCAGCTGGGGGCCCATTCAGGTCGTCCGCGAGCAGTACTTC.

This clonotype came up many times. This chain joins TRBV2 and TRBJ1-2; D not resolved. V was cut by 1 base and J by 7 bases, with 22 bases left in between. Germline V gene lookup returns CDR1 SNHLY and CDR2 FYNNEI. CDR3 length: 17 residues. CDR3 amino acids: CASSEDGRSGQMAGYTF. The CDR3 bases are TGTGCCAGCAGTGAAGACGGCCGCTCCGGTCAGATGGCTGGCTACACCTTC.

The rearrangement uses TRBV20-1 and TRBJ2-3; perhaps D is TRBD1 or TRBD2 (6 bases each). The CDR3 runs 14 residues. Germline values: CDR1 DFQATT, CDR2 SNEGSKA (reference sequence). Trimming pared 6 bases from V and 3 bases from J, leaving 16 bases between. In DNA form, the CDR3 reads TGCAGTGCCCCAGAGGGGGGTAGTACAGATACGCAGTATTTT. As protein: CSAPEGGSTDTQYF.

The V and J genes are TRBV7-9 and TRBJ2-2; no clear D gene. CDR1 SEHNR and CDR2 FQNEAQ come from the germline V gene (reference sequence). The CDR3 length is 10 residues. The V end lost 6 bases, the J end lost 5 bases, and 1 base lay between the germline ends. The CDR3 region has the DNA TGTGCCAGCAGGACCGGGGAGCTGTTTTTT. Protein sequence: CASRTGELFF.

The V gene is TRBV7-2, the J gene TRBJ1-2; D is undetermined. Trimming took off 0 bases at V and 0 bases at J, with 11 bases between the two ends. Germline CDR1 and CDR2: SGHTA and FQGNSA. The CDR3 has 16 amino acids. For the CDR3, the DNA is TGTGCCAGCAGCTTAGCGGGTGGAACCGCTAACTATGGCTACACCTTC. Translating gives CASSLAGGTANYGYTF.

The V gene is TRBV11-1, the J gene TRBJ2-1, with 10 nucleotides matching TRBD1. The CDR3 has 16 amino acids. V was clipped by 0 bases and J by 2 bases; unmatched bases: 1. Per the germline V gene, CDR1 is SGHAT and CDR2 is FQDESV (reference sequence). The DNA of the CDR3 is TGTGCCAGCAGCTTAGCGGGACAGGGGCCCTACAATGAGCAGTTCTTC. This codes for CASSLAGQGPYNEQFF.

The CDR3 here is CASSQALSLHQPQHF. As DNA, the CDR3 is TGTGCCAGCAGCCAAGCTCTATCCCTACATCAGCCCCAGCATTTT. The chain links TRBV4-2 to TRBJ1-5, with D unresolved. The V gene's germline CDR1 is LGHNA and CDR2 YNFKEQ. Trimming took off 1 base at V and 5 bases at J, with 12 bases between the two ends. This CDR3 is 15 amino acids long.

The V call is TRBV20-1, the J call TRBJ2-1; D is perhaps TRBD2 (5 bases). The CDR3 has 11 residues. Germline-derived CDR1 and CDR2 are DFQATT and SNEGSKA (reference sequence). The ends were cut back, 5 bases at V and 5 bases at J, with 7 bases in the middle. The CDR3 DNA sequence: TGCAGTGCTGCCGGGGACAATGAGCAGTTCTTC. Translated: CSAAGDNEQFF.

This rearrangement joins TRBV6-6 to TRBJ1-2; tentatively, D is TRBD1 (6 bases). Trimming took off 9 bases at V and 0 bases at J, with 14 bases between the two ends. This CDR3 is built from 14 residues. The germline CDR1 and CDR2 sequences are MNHNY and SVGAGI (reference sequence). Written as DNA, the CDR3 is TGTGCCAGTAAAACAGGGACCGCTAACTATGGCTACACCTTC. This sequence encodes CASKTGTANYGYTF.

V and J are TRBV5-1 and TRBJ2-1, with TRBD2 matching over 7 bases. This CDR3 has 17 residues. Looked up from germline, CDR1 is SGHRS and CDR2 is YFSETQ. J was trimmed by 4 bases and V by 1 base; bases with no gene match: 11. DNA of the CDR3: TGCGCCAGCAGCTTGCCACCTGCTAGCGGAGATTACAATGAGCAGTTCTTC. Translating it yields CASSLPPASGDYNEQFF.

This clonotype occurred a few times. CDR3 nucleotides: TGTGCCAGCAGCTTTATACAGGGAGAGACCCAGTACTTC. Its translation is CASSFIQGETQYF. The rearrangement joins TRBV5-5 to TRBJ2-5; perhaps TRBD1 as D (6 bases). This CDR3 region has 13 residues. CDR1 is SGHKS, CDR2 YYEKEE, per germline (reference sequence). Trimming pared 2 bases from V and 4 bases from J, leaving 9 bases between. The full variable domain, rest sourced from reference TRBV5-5 and TRBJ2-5, is DAGVTQSPTHLIKTRGQQVTLRCSPISGHKSVSWYQQVLGQGPQFIFQYYEKEERGRGNFPDRFSARQFPNYSSELNVNALLLGDSALYLCASSFIQGETQYFGPGTRLLVL.

The gene calls are TRBV3-1 and TRBJ1-2; D not resolved. Trimming took 1 base from V and 4 from J, leaving 10 bases between them. This CDR3 spans 14 amino acids. Germline lookup yields CDR1 LGHDT and CDR2 YNNKEL (reference sequence). The CDR3 region is CASSQVGNAYGYTF. CDR3 coding DNA: TGTGCCAGCAGCCAAGTAGGGAATGCCTATGGCTACACCTTC.

V gene TRBV18 combines with J gene TRBJ1-2; 8 nucleotides align to TRBD1. This CDR3 has 14 residues. Germline V gene lookup returns CDR1 KGHSH and CDR2 LQKENI. The junction had 3 bases not matched to a gene; V was cut back by 3 bases and J by 3 bases. CDR3 protein: CASSPQGAYYGYTF. The CDR3 bases are TGTGCCAGCTCACCCCAGGGGGCCTACTATGGCTACACCTTC.

This clonotype was found a few times. The chain combines TRBV7-2 with TRBJ1-1, with D unclear. The germline gives CDR1 SGHTA, CDR2 FQGNSA. CDR3 length equals 15 residues. Trimming left V 0 bases short and J 4 bases short, with 12 bases between. The CDR3 region is CASSLAVRPITEAFF. The CDR3 nucleotides read TGTGCCAGCAGCTTAGCCGTCCGGCCGATCACTGAAGCTTTCTTT.

The chain joins TRBV27 to TRBJ1-1; D not resolved. CDR3 size: 15 residues. Per germline, CDR1 MNHEY and CDR2 SMNVEV (reference sequence). V dropped 0 bases and J dropped 1 base, with 9 bases sitting between them. Written as DNA, the CDR3 is TGTGCCAGCAGTTTATCGGTCAGCTCGAACACTGAAGCTTTCTTT. Protein: CASSLSVSSNTEAFF.

The CDR3 DNA sequence: TGTGCCAGCAGCCAAGATCCTCGGAACTATGGCTACACCTTC. Encoded protein: CASSQDPRNYGYTF. The chain recombines TRBV4-2 with TRBJ1-2; D remains unclear. The length of the CDR3 is 14 residues. Per germline, CDR1 LGHNA and CDR2 YNFKEQ. V was cut by 0 bases and J by 2 bases, with 7 bases left in between.